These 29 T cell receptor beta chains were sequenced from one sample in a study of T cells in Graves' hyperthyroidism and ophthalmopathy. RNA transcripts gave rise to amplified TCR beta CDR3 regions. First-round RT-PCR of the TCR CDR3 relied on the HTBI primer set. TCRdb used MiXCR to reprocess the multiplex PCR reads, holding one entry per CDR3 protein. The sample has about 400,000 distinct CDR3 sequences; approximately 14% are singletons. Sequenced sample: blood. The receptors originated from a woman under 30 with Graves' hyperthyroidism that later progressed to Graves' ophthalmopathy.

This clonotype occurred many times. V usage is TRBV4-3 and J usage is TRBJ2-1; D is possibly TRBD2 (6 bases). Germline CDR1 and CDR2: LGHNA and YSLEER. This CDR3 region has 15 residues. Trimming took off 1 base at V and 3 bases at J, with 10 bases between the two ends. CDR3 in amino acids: CASSQVREVYNEQFF. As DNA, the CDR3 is TGCGCCAGCAGCCAAGTTAGGGAGGTCTACAATGAGCAGTTCTTC.

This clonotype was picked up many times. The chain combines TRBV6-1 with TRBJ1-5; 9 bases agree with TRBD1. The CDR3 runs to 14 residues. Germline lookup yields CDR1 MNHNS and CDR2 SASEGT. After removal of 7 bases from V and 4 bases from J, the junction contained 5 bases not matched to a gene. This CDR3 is CASTGTGSNQPQHF. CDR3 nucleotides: TGTGCCAGCACCGGGACAGGGTCAAATCAGCCCCAGCATTTT.

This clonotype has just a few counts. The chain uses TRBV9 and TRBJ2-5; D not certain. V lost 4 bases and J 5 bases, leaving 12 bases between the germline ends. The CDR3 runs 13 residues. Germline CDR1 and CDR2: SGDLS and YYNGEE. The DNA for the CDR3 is TGTGCCAGCAGCCTTCGTAGTGGCGAGACCCAGTACTTC. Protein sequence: CASSLRSGETQYF.

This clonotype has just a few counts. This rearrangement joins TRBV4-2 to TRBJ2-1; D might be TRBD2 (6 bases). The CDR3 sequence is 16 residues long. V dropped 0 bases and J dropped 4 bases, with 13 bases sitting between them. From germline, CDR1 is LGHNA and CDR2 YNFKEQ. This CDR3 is CASSQDRRDLYNEQFF. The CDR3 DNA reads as TGTGCCAGCAGCCAAGACCGGCGGGATTTATACAATGAGCAGTTCTTC.

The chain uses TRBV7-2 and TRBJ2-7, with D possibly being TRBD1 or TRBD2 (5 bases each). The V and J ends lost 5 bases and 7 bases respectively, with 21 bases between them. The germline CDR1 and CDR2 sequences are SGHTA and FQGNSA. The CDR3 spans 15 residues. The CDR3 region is CASSDILTRGGEQYF. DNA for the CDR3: TGTGCCAGCAGCGACATACTAACAAGGGGCGGGGAGCAGTACTTC.

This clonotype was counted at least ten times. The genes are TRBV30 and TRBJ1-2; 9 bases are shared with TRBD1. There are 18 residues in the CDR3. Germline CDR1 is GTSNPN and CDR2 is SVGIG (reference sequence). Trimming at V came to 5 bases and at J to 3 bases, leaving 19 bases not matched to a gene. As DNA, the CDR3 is TGTGCCTGGGATGGGTCTCTAACCGGACAGGGGATGGACTATGGCTACACCTTC. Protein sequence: CAWDGSLTGQGMDYGYTF.

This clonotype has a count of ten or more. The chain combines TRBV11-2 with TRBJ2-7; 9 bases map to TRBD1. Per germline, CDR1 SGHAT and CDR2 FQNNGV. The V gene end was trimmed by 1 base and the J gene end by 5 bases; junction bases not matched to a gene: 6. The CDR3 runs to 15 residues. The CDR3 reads CASSLGPGQGDEQYF. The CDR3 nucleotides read TGTGCCAGCAGCTTAGGCCCGGGACAGGGAGACGAGCAGTACTTC.

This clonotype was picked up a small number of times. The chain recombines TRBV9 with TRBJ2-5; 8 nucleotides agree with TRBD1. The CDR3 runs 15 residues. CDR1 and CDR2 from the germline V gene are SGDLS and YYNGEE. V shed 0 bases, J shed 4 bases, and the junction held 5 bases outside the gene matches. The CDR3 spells CASSVAPTGVETQYF. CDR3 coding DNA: TGTGCCAGCAGCGTAGCCCCGACAGGGGTAGAGACCCAGTACTTC.

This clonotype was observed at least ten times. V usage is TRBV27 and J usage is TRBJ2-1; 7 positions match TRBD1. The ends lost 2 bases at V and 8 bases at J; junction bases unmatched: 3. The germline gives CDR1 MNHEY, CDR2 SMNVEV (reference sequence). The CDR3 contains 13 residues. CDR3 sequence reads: CASSLPGQYEQFF. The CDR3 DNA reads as TGTGCCAGCAGTTTACCGGGACAGTATGAGCAGTTCTTC.

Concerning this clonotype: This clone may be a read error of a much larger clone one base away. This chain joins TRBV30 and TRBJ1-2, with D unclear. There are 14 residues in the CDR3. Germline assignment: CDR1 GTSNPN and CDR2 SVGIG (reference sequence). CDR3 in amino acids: CAWSLGNPNYGYTF. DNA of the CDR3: TGTGCCTGGAGTCTCGGAAACCCTAATTATGGCTACACCTTC.

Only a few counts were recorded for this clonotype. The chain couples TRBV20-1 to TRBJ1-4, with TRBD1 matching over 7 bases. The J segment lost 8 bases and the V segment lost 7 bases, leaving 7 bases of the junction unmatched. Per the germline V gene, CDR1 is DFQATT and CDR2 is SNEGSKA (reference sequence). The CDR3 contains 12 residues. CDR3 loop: CSVDRVGEKLFF. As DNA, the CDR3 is TGCAGTGTCGACAGGGTCGGCGAAAAACTGTTTTTT.

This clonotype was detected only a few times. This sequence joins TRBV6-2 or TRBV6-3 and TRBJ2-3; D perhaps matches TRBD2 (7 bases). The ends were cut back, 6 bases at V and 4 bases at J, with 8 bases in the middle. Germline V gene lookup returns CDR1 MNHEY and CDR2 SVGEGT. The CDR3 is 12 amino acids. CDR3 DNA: TGTGCCAGCAGGGGGGGGCCAGATACGCAGTATTTT. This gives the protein CASRGGPDTQYF.

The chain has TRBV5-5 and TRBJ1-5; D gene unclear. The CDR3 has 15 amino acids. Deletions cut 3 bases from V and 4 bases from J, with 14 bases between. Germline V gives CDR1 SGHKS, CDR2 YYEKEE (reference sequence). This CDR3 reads CASSSSLQKNQPQHF. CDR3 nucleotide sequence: TGTGCCAGCAGCTCCTCATTACAAAAAAATCAGCCCCAGCATTTT.

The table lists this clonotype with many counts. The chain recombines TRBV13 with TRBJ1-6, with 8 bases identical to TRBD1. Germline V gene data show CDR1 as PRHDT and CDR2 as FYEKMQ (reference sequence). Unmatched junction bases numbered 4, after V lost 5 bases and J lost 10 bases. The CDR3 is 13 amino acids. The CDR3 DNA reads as TGTGCCAGCAGCCCAGGGGGCCGCTCACCCCTCCACTTT. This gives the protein CASSPGGRSPLHF.

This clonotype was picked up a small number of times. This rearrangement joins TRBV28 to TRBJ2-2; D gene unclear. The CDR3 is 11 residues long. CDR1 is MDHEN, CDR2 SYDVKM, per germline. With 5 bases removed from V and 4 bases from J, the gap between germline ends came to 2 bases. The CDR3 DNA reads TGTGCCAGCAGTACCACCGGGGAGCTGTTTTTT. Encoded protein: CASSTTGELFF.

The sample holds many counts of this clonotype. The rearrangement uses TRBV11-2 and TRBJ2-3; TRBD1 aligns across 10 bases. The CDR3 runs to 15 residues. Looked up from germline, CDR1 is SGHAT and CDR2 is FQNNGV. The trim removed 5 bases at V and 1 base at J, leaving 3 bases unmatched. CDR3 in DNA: TGTGCCAGCAGCCCGGGACAGGGGCGCACAGATACGCAGTATTTT. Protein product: CASSPGQGRTDTQYF.

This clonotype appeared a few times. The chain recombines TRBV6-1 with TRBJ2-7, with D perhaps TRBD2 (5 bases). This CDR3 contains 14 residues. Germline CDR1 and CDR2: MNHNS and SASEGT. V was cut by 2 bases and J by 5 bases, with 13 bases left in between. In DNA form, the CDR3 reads TGTGCCAGCAGTGAACCAAATACTAGGAACGAGCAGTACTTC. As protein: CASSEPNTRNEQYF.

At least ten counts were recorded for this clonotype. This CDR3 is CAISESGSYNEQFF. The CDR3 DNA reads TGTGCCATCAGCGAGAGCGGCTCCTACAATGAGCAGTTCTTC. V usage is TRBV10-3 and J usage is TRBJ2-1; weak D call: TRBD2 (5 bases). The CDR3 contains 14 residues. Germline assignment: CDR1 ENHRY and CDR2 SYGVKD. The germline V and J ends were trimmed by 6 bases and 0 bases, with 9 bases remaining between them.

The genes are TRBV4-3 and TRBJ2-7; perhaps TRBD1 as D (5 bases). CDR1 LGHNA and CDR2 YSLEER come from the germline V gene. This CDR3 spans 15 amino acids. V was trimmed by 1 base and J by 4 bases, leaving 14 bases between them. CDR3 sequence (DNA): TGCGCCAGCAGCCAAGTACGTCAGGGATTATACGAGCAGTACTTC. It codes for CASSQVRQGLYEQYF.

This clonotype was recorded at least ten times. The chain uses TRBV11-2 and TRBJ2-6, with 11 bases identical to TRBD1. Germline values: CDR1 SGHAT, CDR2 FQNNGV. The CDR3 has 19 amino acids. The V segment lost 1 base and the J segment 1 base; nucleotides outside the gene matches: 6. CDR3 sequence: CASSLGWDRGFSGANVLTF. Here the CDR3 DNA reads TGTGCCAGCAGCTTAGGGTGGGACAGGGGGTTTTCTGGGGCCAACGTCCTGACTTTC.

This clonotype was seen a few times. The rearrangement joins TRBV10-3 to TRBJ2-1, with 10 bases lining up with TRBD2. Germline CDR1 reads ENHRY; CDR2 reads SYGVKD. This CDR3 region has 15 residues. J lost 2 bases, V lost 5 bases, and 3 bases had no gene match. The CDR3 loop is CAISPLAGAYNEQFF. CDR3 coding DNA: TGTGCCATCAGTCCCCTAGCGGGAGCCTACAATGAGCAGTTCTTC.

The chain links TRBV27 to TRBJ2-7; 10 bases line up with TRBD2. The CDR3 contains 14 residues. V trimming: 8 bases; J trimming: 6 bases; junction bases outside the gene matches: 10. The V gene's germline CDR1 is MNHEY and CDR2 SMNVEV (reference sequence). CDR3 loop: CASQASGGLGEQYF. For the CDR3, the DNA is TGTGCCAGCCAAGCTAGCGGGGGCTTGGGCGAGCAGTACTTC.

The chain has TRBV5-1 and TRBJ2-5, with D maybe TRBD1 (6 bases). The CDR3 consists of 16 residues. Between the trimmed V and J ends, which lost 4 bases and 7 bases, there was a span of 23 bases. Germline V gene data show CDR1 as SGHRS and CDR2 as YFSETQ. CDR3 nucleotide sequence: TGCGCCAGCAGCCCAAGCCCGGACAGTAGATATTGGACCCAGTACTTC. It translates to CASSPSPDSRYWTQYF.

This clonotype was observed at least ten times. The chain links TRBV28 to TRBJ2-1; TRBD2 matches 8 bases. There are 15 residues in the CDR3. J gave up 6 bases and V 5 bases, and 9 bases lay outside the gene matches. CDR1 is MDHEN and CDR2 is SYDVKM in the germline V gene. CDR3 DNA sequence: TGTGCCAGCAGTACGATAGCGGGATATGCCAATGAGCAGTTCTTC. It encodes CASSTIAGYANEQFF.

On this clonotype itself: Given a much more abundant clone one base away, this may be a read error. The CDR3 nucleotides read TGCAGTTTTTGTAAAGAAGGGCAGGGAGCCTTCAGTCAGCCCCAGCATTTT. This sequence encodes CSFCKEGQGAFSQPQHF. This rearrangement joins TRBV20-1 to TRBJ1-5, with D tentatively TRBD1 (5 bases). The CDR3 consists of 17 residues. From germline, CDR1 is DFQATT and CDR2 SNEGSKA (reference sequence). The V and J ends lost 8 bases and 6 bases respectively, with 29 bases between them.

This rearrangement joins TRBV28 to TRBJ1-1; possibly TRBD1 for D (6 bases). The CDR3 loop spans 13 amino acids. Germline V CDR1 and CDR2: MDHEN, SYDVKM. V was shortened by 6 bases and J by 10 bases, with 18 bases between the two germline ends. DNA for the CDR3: TGTGCCAGCAGATTCGGGACACCTTATGGAGCTTTCTTT. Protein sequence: CASRFGTPYGAFF.

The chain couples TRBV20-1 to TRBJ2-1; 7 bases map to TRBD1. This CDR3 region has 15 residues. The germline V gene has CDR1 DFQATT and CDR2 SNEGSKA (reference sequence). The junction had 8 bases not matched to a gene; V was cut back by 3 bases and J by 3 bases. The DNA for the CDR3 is TGCAGTGCTAGGTCTACGGGACAGCTCTACAATGAGCAGTTCTTC. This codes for CSARSTGQLYNEQFF.

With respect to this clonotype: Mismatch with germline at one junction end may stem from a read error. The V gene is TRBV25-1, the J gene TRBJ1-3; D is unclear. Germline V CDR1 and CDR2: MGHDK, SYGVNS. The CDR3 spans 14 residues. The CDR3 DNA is TGTGCCAGCAGTGATGTCCAGACTGGAAACACCATATGTTTT. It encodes CASSDVQTGNTICF.

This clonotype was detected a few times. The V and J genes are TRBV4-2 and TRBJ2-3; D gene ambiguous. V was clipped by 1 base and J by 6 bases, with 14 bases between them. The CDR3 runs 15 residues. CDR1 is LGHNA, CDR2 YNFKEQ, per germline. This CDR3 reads CASSQGTDAVDTQYF. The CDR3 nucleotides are TGTGCCAGCAGCCAAGGGACCGACGCAGTGGATACGCAGTATTTT.